The next 14 T cell receptor beta chains were all read from a single sample in a study of blood T cell repertoires in COVID-19. The table came from immunoSEQ multiplex PCR; TCRdb's copy has only in-frame clones and leaves some out. Altogether around 75,000 clones are present, around 90% being singletons, with the ten largest covering over 2%. Material: peripheral blood. The receptors shown here come from a human donor in a cohort sampled during active COVID-19.

This chain links TRBV27 with TRBJ2-1; 8 bases line up with TRBD2. Trimming removed 3 bases from V and 7 bases from J; junction bases left unmatched: 8. CDR1 and CDR2 (germline): MNHEY, SMNVEV (reference sequence). This CDR3 comprises 15 residues. CDR3 residues: CASSFRLAGDNEQFF. The CDR3 nucleotides are TGTGCCAGCAGTTTCCGTCTAGCGGGTGATAATGAGCAGTTCTTC.

This sequence joins TRBV7-2 and TRBJ2-7; maybe TRBD2 (5 bases). The CDR3 covers 16 residues. V was pared by 1 base and J by 0 bases, with 13 bases between. CDR1 SGHTA and CDR2 FQGNSA come from the germline V gene. The CDR3 DNA reads as TGTGCCAGCAGCTTAGATGGGAGTCTAAGCTCCTACGAGCAGTACTTC. It yields the protein CASSLDGSLSSYEQYF.

This chain joins TRBV9 and TRBJ2-7; 9 nucleotides match TRBD2. This CDR3 is 15 amino acids long. Trimming cost V 3 bases and J 4 bases; bases outside gene matches: 8. Germline V gene lookup returns CDR1 SGDLS and CDR2 YYNGEE. The CDR3 coding sequence is TGTGCCAGCAGCGGGCTAGCGGGACCGGCGTACGAGCAGTACTTC. It codes for CASSGLAGPAYEQYF.

J is TRBJ1-1 and V is TRBV30; the D gene is possibly TRBD1 (6 bases). Germline-derived CDR1 and CDR2 are GTSNPN and SVGIG (reference sequence). V was clipped by 0 bases and J by 8 bases, with 10 bases between them. This CDR3 contains 12 residues. The CDR3 sequence: CAWSVQGGEAFF. In DNA form, the CDR3 reads TGTGCCTGGAGTGTACAGGGCGGAGAAGCTTTCTTT. The variable domain in full, with the rest retrieved from reference TRBV30 and TRBJ1-1, is SQTIHQWPATLVQPVGSPLSLECTVEGTSNPNLYWYRQAAGRGLQLLFYSVGIGQISSEVPQNLSASRPQDRQFILSSKKLLLSDSGFYLCAWSVQGGEAFFGQGTRLTVV.

This chain uses TRBV4-3 with TRBJ2-7, with a tentative D call TRBD2 (5 bases). Looked up from germline, CDR1 is LGHNA and CDR2 is YSLEER. The V and J ends lost 2 bases and 0 bases respectively, with 11 bases between them. This CDR3 is built from 15 residues. The CDR3 nucleotides are TGCGCCAGCAGCCAATCGCGGACTGGCTCCTACGAGCAGTACTTC. It specifies CASSQSRTGSYEQYF.

This sequence joins TRBV28 and TRBJ2-7; D gene uncertain. The V end was cut by 2 bases, the J end by 0 bases, with 8 bases between. The CDR3 totals 14 residues. CDR1 and CDR2 from the germline V gene are MDHEN and SYDVKM. CDR3: CASSLVAPSYEQYF. CDR3 in DNA: TGTGCCAGCAGTTTAGTGGCCCCCTCCTACGAGCAGTACTTC.

This chain connects TRBV19 to TRBJ2-7, with 10 nucleotides matching TRBD1. The ends lost 4 bases at V and 5 bases at J; junction bases unmatched: 14. Germline V gene data show CDR1 as LNHDA and CDR2 as SQIVND (reference sequence). CDR3 length equals 17 residues. In DNA, the CDR3 is TGTGCCAGTAGTACGCGGGGAACCGGGACAGGGGACCACGAGCAGTACTTC. Its translation: CASSTRGTGTGDHEQYF. Full variable domain (outside the CDR3, taken from reference TRBV19 and TRBJ2-7): DGGITQSPKYLFRKEGQNVTLSCEQNLNHDAMYWYRQDPGQGLRLIYYSQIVNDFQKGDIAEGYSVSREKKESFPLTVTSAQKNPTAFYLCASSTRGTGTGDHEQYFGPGTRLTVT.

This rearrangement joins TRBV7-2 to TRBJ1-6, with a weak D call TRBD1 (6 bases). Trimming took 4 bases from V and 9 from J, leaving 19 bases between them. The germline gives CDR1 SGHTA, CDR2 FQGNSA. There are 16 residues in the CDR3. CDR3 bases: TGTGCCAGCAGCTCCACCCCGCTACAGGGCAGTTCACCCCTCCACTTT. This gives the protein CASSSTPLQGSSPLHF.

The rearrangement uses TRBV7-2 and TRBJ2-5; 8 bases map to TRBD1. The V gene end was trimmed by 5 bases and the J gene end by 5 bases; junction bases not matched to a gene: 16. CDR3 length equals 17 residues. CDR1 is SGHTA, CDR2 FQGNSA, per germline. The CDR3 loop reads CASSPTYERTGLETQYF. The CDR3 DNA is TGTGCCAGCAGCCCGACTTACGAACGGACAGGGCTGGAGACCCAGTACTTC.

V usage is TRBV16 and J usage is TRBJ1-6, with D unresolved. Trimming left V 2 bases short and J 0 bases short, with 11 bases between. CDR1 is KGHSY, CDR2 FQNENV, per germline. The CDR3 runs to 17 residues. This CDR3 reads CASSQSRPSSYNSPLHF. CDR3 sequence (DNA): TGTGCCAGCAGCCAAAGCAGGCCGAGCTCCTATAATTCACCCCTCCACTTT.

This sequence joins TRBV29-1 and TRBJ1-1; D possibly corresponds to TRBD1 (5 bases). Germline CDR1 SQVTM, CDR2 ANQGSEA. This CDR3 contains 14 residues. V was shortened by 2 bases and J by 11 bases, with 21 bases between the two germline ends. The CDR3: CSVEPRVGALGAFF. The CDR3 coding sequence is TGCAGCGTTGAACCCAGGGTAGGAGCGCTCGGGGCTTTCTTT. The entire variable domain, with the rest obtained from reference TRBV29-1 and TRBJ1-1, is as follows: SAVISQKPSRDICQRGTSLTIQCQVDSQVTMMFWYRQQPGQSLTLIATANQGSEATYESGFVIDKFPISRPNLTFSTLTVSNMSPEDSSIYLCSVEPRVGALGAFFGQGTRLTVV.

The chain carries TRBV27 and TRBJ2-7; 9 bases map to TRBD1. Germline V gene lookup returns CDR1 MNHEY and CDR2 SMNVEV (reference sequence). The CDR3 loop spans 15 amino acids. The ends lost 2 bases at V and 2 bases at J; junction bases unmatched: 4. This CDR3 reads CASSLAGQGPYEQYF. The CDR3 region has the DNA TGTGCCAGCAGTTTAGCGGGACAGGGCCCCTACGAGCAGTACTTC.

The rearrangement links TRBV19 to TRBJ1-5; the D gene is possibly TRBD1 (6 bases). V was cut by 3 bases and J by 3 bases, with 12 bases left in between. Germline assignment: CDR1 LNHDA and CDR2 SQIVND (reference sequence). This CDR3 comprises 15 residues. This chain's CDR3 is CASSIGGSSNQPQHF. Written as DNA, the CDR3 is TGTGCCAGTAGTATTGGGGGCAGCTCCAATCAGCCCCAGCATTTT.

V gene TRBV30 combines with J gene TRBJ2-4, with 11 bases that match TRBD2. The CDR3 extends over 17 amino acids. Germline assignment: CDR1 GTSNPN and CDR2 SVGIG (reference sequence). V trimming: 2 bases; J trimming: 6 bases; junction bases outside the gene matches: 12. In nucleotides, the CDR3 is TGTGCCTGGAGTACCTCTAGCGGGAGGAGGTGGGGAAACATTCAGTACTTC. Amino acids: CAWSTSSGRRWGNIQYF.